Below are 24 T cell receptor beta chains sequenced from a single sample in a study of cytomegalovirus exposure and HLA in healthy donors. The PCR employed 60 Vbeta primers together with 13 Jbeta primers. Some clones are missing from TCRdb's copy, which holds only in-frame ones; the method was immunoSEQ multiplex PCR. The sample has 150,000 to 200,000 clones; roughly 81% are singletons. The sequencing sample was made of PBMCs. Receptors were obtained from a woman between 18 and 29 years old in good health and CMV-seropositive.

The rearrangement uses TRBV15 and TRBJ2-5; 9 nucleotides agree with TRBD1. The CDR3 length is 14 residues. Trimming removed 3 bases from V and 5 bases from J; junction bases left unmatched: 4. In germline, CDR1 is LNHNV, CDR2 YYDKDF (reference sequence). The CDR3 nucleotides read TGTGCCACCAGCAGCGGACAGGGGTTGGAGACCCAGTACTTC. This encodes CATSSGQGLETQYF. The full variable domain, its missing parts supplied by reference TRBV15 and TRBJ2-5, is DAMVIQNPRYQVTQFGKPVTLSCSQTLNHNVMYWYQQKSSQAPKLLFHYYDKDFNNEADTPDNFQSRRPNTSFCFLDIRSPGLGDTAMYLCATSSGQGLETQYFGPGTRLLVL.

V usage is TRBV7-9 and J usage is TRBJ1-4; 9 positions agree with TRBD1. The germline V gene has CDR1 SEHNR and CDR2 FQNEAQ (reference sequence). Unmatched junction bases numbered 12, after V lost 5 bases and J lost 8 bases. The CDR3 extends over 16 amino acids. The CDR3 reads CASSIRYRGLREKLFF. Written as DNA, the CDR3 is TGTGCCAGCAGCATTAGATACAGGGGGCTTCGGGAAAAACTGTTTTTT.

This sequence joins TRBV27 and TRBJ1-1; maybe TRBD1 (6 bases). V lost 5 bases to trimming and J lost 1 base, with 8 bases between them. This CDR3 is built from 13 residues. Germline CDR1 reads MNHEY; CDR2 reads SMNVEV (reference sequence). The CDR3 coding sequence is TGTGCCAGCAGTAGGACAGCGAACACTGAAGCTTTCTTT. Its protein is CASSRTANTEAFF.

The rearrangement links TRBV5-1 to TRBJ2-1; TRBD2 matches at 8 bases. Germline CDR1 and CDR2: SGHRS and YFSETQ. Trimming removed 4 bases from V and 6 bases from J; junction bases left unmatched: 6. This CDR3 is 14 amino acids long. CDR3 residues: CASSPGLGFNEQFF. CDR3 DNA sequence: TGCGCCAGCAGCCCGGGACTAGGGTTCAATGAGCAGTTCTTC. The whole variable domain, filled in from reference TRBV5-1 and TRBJ2-1, reads KAGVTQTPRYLIKTRGQQVTLSCSPISGHRSVSWYQQTPGQGLQFLFEYFSETQRNKGNFPGRFSGRQFSNSRSEMNVSTLELGDSALYLCASSPGLGFNEQFFGPGTRLTVL.

The DNA of the CDR3 is TGTGCCAGCCGGCTGACAGGCTACGAGCAGTACTTC. Its protein product is CASRLTGYEQYF. The chain links TRBV7-2 to TRBJ2-7; maybe TRBD1 (6 bases). Germline-derived CDR1 and CDR2 are SGHTA and FQGNSA. This CDR3 comprises 12 residues. V dropped 8 bases and J dropped 3 bases, with 11 bases sitting between them.

The chain links TRBV29-1 to TRBJ1-2; TRBD1 is a possible D gene (5 bases). Germline CDR1 and CDR2: SQVTM and ANQGSEA. V dropped 7 bases and J dropped 4 bases, with 13 bases sitting between them. This CDR3 has 12 residues. The CDR3 loop is CSALGQLYGYTF. The CDR3 region has the DNA TGCAGCGCTCTGGGGCAGCTCTATGGCTACACCTTC.

V gene TRBV2 combines with J gene TRBJ1-5; D is unclear. CDR3 length equals 14 residues. V lost 0 bases and J 2 bases, leaving 5 bases between the germline ends. Germline lookup yields CDR1 SNHLY and CDR2 FYNNEI. CDR3 nucleotide sequence: TGTGCCAGCAGTGAAGCGCGGGGCAATCAGCCCCAGCATTTT. Translated, it gives CASSEARGNQPQHF.

V is TRBV25-1 and J is TRBJ2-5, with TRBD2 matching over 7 bases. V shed 3 bases, J shed 4 bases, and the junction held 8 bases outside the gene matches. Germline-derived CDR1 and CDR2 are MGHDK and SYGVNS. The CDR3 length is 15 residues. The CDR3, as DNA: TGTGCCAGCAGTGATTATCGGGGGGAGGGAGAGACCCAGTACTTC. This encodes CASSDYRGEGETQYF.

This clone was seen only a few times. The chain recombines TRBV19 with TRBJ1-1, with 7 bases fitting TRBD1. Trimming cost V 7 bases and J 1 base; bases outside gene matches: 6. In germline, CDR1 is LNHDA, CDR2 SQIVND (reference sequence). The CDR3 extends over 14 amino acids. The CDR3 spells CASTSGGGNTEAFF. The DNA for the CDR3 is TGTGCCAGTACTTCAGGGGGAGGGAACACTGAAGCTTTCTTT.

The gene calls are TRBV7-9 and TRBJ2-1, with 7 bases fitting TRBD2. After removal of 6 bases from V and 4 bases from J, the junction contained 12 bases not matched to a gene. Germline values: CDR1 SEHNR, CDR2 FQNEAQ (reference sequence). This CDR3 has 16 residues. CDR3 sequence (DNA): TGTGCCAGCAGTTCTCTAGCGGAGAAGGAATACAATGAGCAGTTCTTC. Protein product: CASSSLAEKEYNEQFF. Together with reference TRBV7-9 and TRBJ2-1, the CDR3 gives the full variable domain: DTGVSQNPRHKITKRGQNVTFRCDPISEHNRLYWYRQTLGQGPEFLTYFQNEAQLEKSRLLSDRFSAERPKGSFSTLEIQRTEQGDSAMYLCASSSLAEKEYNEQFFGPGTRLTVL.

The V and J genes are TRBV5-1 and TRBJ2-1, with 10 bases identical to TRBD2. Trimming removed 2 bases from V and 7 bases from J; junction bases left unmatched: 9. Germline CDR1 SGHRS, CDR2 YFSETQ. The CDR3 loop spans 16 amino acids. CDR3 DNA sequence: TGCGCCAGCAGCTTAATAGCGGGGGGATTGCGGAATGAGCAGTTCTTC. As protein: CASSLIAGGLRNEQFF.

The V call is TRBV7-2, the J call TRBJ1-1; possible D gene TRBD1, 5 bases. Germline-derived CDR1 and CDR2 are SGHTA and FQGNSA. The CDR3 covers 13 residues. V dropped 7 bases and J dropped 7 bases, with 16 bases sitting between them. The CDR3 loop reads CASTPRGVSEAFF. The CDR3 nucleotides read TGTGCCAGCACCCCCCGGGGGGTTAGTGAAGCTTTCTTT.

The V and J genes are TRBV23-1 and TRBJ1-1; D is unclear. TRBV23-1 is reported as an ORF; its role is uncertain. This CDR3 is 14 amino acids long. The V end lost 2 bases, the J end lost 1 base, and 8 bases lay between the germline ends. The CDR3: CASSQPGENTEAFF. The CDR3 region has the DNA TGCGCCAGCAGTCAACCCGGGGAGAACACTGAAGCTTTCTTT.

The chain links TRBV6-1 to TRBJ2-3, with 7 bases matching TRBD1. Unmatched junction bases numbered 4, after V lost 1 base and J lost 3 bases. CDR1 MNHNS and CDR2 SASEGT come from the germline V gene. The CDR3 extends over 15 amino acids. This CDR3 reads CASSEDRGATDTQYF. DNA for the CDR3: TGTGCCAGCAGTGAAGACAGGGGCGCGACAGATACGCAGTATTTT.

The chain combines TRBV15 with TRBJ2-7; D is possibly TRBD2 (5 bases). Germline V gene lookup returns CDR1 LNHNV and CDR2 YYDKDF (reference sequence). With 1 base removed from V and 6 bases from J, the gap between germline ends came to 16 bases. CDR3 length equals 15 residues. CDR3: CATSRVLYDGGEQYF. CDR3 DNA: TGTGCCACCAGCAGAGTTTTGTACGACGGAGGCGAGCAGTACTTC.

The chain joins TRBV19 to TRBJ1-3; 7 nucleotides line up with TRBD1. Germline CDR1 reads LNHDA; CDR2 reads SQIVND (reference sequence). This CDR3 comprises 14 residues. V lost 4 bases and J lost 4; bases outside the gene matches: 4. CDR3 coding DNA: TGTGCCAGTAGTAAGGGGGCGCGGGGAAACACCATATATTTT. Its protein product is CASSKGARGNTIYF.

This clone was detected only a few times. J is TRBJ1-5 and V is TRBV30, with D possibly matching TRBD1 (5 bases). Trimming pared 0 bases from V and 4 bases from J, leaving 7 bases between. CDR1 is GTSNPN and CDR2 is SVGIG in the germline V gene (reference sequence). The CDR3 extends over 13 amino acids. The CDR3 nucleotides read TGTGCCTGGAGTGTCGGGGGGAATCAGCCCCAGCATTTT. Amino acids: CAWSVGGNQPQHF.

The chain joins TRBV6-5 to TRBJ2-2; possibly TRBD2 for D (5 bases). The CDR3 is 15 residues long. Trimming cost V 8 bases and J 4 bases, with 17 bases left between them. The germline V gene has CDR1 MNHEY and CDR2 SVGAGI. CDR3: CASLSRGSSTGELFF. The DNA of the CDR3 is TGTGCCAGCCTCAGCCGGGGTTCTTCCACCGGGGAGCTGTTTTTT.

V gene TRBV2 combines with J gene TRBJ1-2; D ambiguous. The length of the CDR3 is 14 residues. CDR1 is SNHLY and CDR2 is FYNNEI in the germline V gene. Trimming removed 3 bases at V and 1 base at J, with 9 bases between. CDR3 residues: CASSDTIDNYGYTF. The CDR3 nucleotides read TGTGCCAGCAGTGACACAATCGATAACTATGGCTACACCTTC.

V usage is TRBV6-6 and J usage is TRBJ2-3; 8 bases line up with TRBD2. V shed 6 bases and J 1 base; nucleotides not matched to a gene: 9. CDR1 and CDR2 (germline): MNHNY, SVGAGI (reference sequence). The CDR3 has 16 amino acids. This CDR3 is CASSPHGAGGTDTQYF. In nucleotides, the CDR3 is TGTGCCAGCAGCCCACATGGAGCGGGGGGCACAGATACGCAGTATTTT.

The chain links TRBV5-1 to TRBJ2-1; TRBD2 matches 10 bases. J lost 4 bases, V lost 0 bases, and 10 bases had no gene match. This CDR3 is 18 amino acids long. In germline, CDR1 is SGHRS, CDR2 YFSETQ. CDR3 protein: CASSLARLAGENYNEQFF. CDR3 in DNA: TGCGCCAGCAGCTTGGCCCGGCTAGCGGGGGAGAATTACAATGAGCAGTTCTTC. Supplemented by reference TRBV5-1 and TRBJ2-1, the full variable domain reads KAGVTQTPRYLIKTRGQQVTLSCSPISGHRSVSWYQQTPGQGLQFLFEYFSETQRNKGNFPGRFSGRQFSNSRSEMNVSTLELGDSALYLCASSLARLAGENYNEQFFGPGTRLTVL.

This clone was seen a few times. The sample has other DNA sequences that encode this CDR3 too. The gene calls are TRBV19 and TRBJ2-5, with D hard to call. This CDR3 contains 11 residues. V lost 4 bases and J 5 bases, leaving 5 bases between the germline ends. Germline-derived CDR1 and CDR2 are LNHDA and SQIVND (reference sequence). This chain's CDR3 is CASSSGETQYF. CDR3 bases: TGTGCCAGTAGTAGCGGTGAGACCCAGTACTTC.

J is TRBJ2-1 and V is TRBV5-1; 9 bases are a match to TRBD2. V was clipped by 0 bases and J by 2 bases; unmatched bases: 0. CDR1 and CDR2 (germline): SGHRS, YFSETQ. This CDR3 comprises 15 residues. The CDR3 sequence is CASSLASGAYNEQFF. Written as DNA, the CDR3 is TGCGCCAGCAGCTTGGCTAGCGGGGCCTACAATGAGCAGTTCTTC.

The J gene is TRBJ2-2, the V gene TRBV10-3; 8 nucleotides align to TRBD1. Trimming took 8 bases from V and 0 from J; bases not matched to a gene: 11. CDR1 and CDR2 from the germline V gene are ENHRY and SYGVKD. CDR3 size: 17 residues. The CDR3 region has the DNA TGTGCCATCCTCCGGGACAGGAGAACGTCGAACACCGGGGAGCTGTTTTTT. Amino acids: CAILRDRRTSNTGELFF.